Listed below are T cell receptor beta chains from one sample, sequenced in a study of blood T cell repertoires in COVID-19. Data came from immunoSEQ multiplex PCR; TCRdb stores just in-frame clones and leaves some out. This table has 70,000 to 100,000 clones, about 70% appearing once. Sequencing used peripheral blood. Every receptor here comes from a woman aged 55-70 years in a cohort sampled during active or convalescent COVID-19. Both conserved end residues are part of each CDR3. The D gene is left open where the match is weak. Size is stated for part of the rows, as once, few or many counts, or as a class when the clone is expanded.

>many|TRBJ1-1|TRBD1|TRBV6-5
TGTGCCAGCAGTTACGCGTACACAGGGGGGACTGAAGCTTTCTTT
CASSYAYTGGTEAFF
>few|TRBJ2-7|.|TRBV6-6
TGTGCCAGCGGCAGTACAACGCAGGGTCGGTCCTACGAGCAGTACTTC
CASGSTTQGRSYEQYF
>.|TRBJ2-5|TRBD1|TRBV6-6
TGTGCCAGCACCTCCCGGACAGGGGGCGGAAAGACCCAGTACTTC
CASTSRTGGGKTQYF
>.|TRBJ2-5|.|TRBV3-1/TRBV3-2
TGTGCCAGCAGCCAAAAAACCCGACAGTACCAAGAGACCCAGTACTTC
CASSQKTRQYQETQYF
>.|TRBJ2-5|TRBD2|TRBV9
TGTGCCAGCAGCTCAACCCTTTATAGCGGGGGCGAGACCCAGTACTTC
CASSSTLYSGGETQYF
>.|TRBJ1-4|.|TRBV18
TGTGCCAGCTCATCAACTACAACTAATGAAAAACTGTTTTTT
CASSSTTTNEKLFF
>once|TRBJ2-2|.|TRBV2
TGTGCCAGCAGTGGTAGGACAAAGAACACCGGGGAGCTGTTTTTT
CASSGRTKNTGELFF
>.|TRBJ1-4|.|TRBV7-9
TGTGCCAGCAGCCCGGGTAGGGGGTATGATGAAAAACTGTTTTTT
CASSPGRGYDEKLFF
>few|TRBJ1-5|TRBD1|TRBV19
TGTGCCAGTAGTCCTACAGACAGGGGCTATAGCAATCAGCCCCAGCATTTT
CASSPTDRGYSNQPQHF
>.|TRBJ2-6|.|TRBV5-5
TGTGCCAGCAGCTTGGCAGGGCCTGGGGCCAACGTCCTGACTTTC
CASSLAGPGANVLTF
>.|TRBJ2-5|.|TRBV9
TGTGCCAGCAGCCCGCACGGTGCGGGGCAAGAGACCCAGTACTTC
CASSPHGAGQETQYF
>.|TRBJ1-6|TRBD1|TRBV25-1
TGTGCCAGCAACCACCGGACAGGGCAGAATTCACCCCTCCACTTT
CASNHRTGQNSPLHF
>once|TRBJ1-5|.|TRBV5-6
TGTGCCAGCAGCTTGCTTAATCAGCCCCAGCATTTT
CASSLLNQPQHF
>.|TRBJ2-3|TRBD2|TRBV4-1
TGCGCCAGCAGCCGGATCGGGGGGAGCACAGATACGCAGTATTTT
CASSRIGGSTDTQYF
>.|TRBJ2-2|TRBD1|TRBV18
TGTGCCAGTTCACCGGTCCAGGGGGTGAACACCGGGGAGCTGTTTTTT
CASSPVQGVNTGELFF
>.|TRBJ1-5|.|TRBV2
TGTGCCAGCAGAAGGACGGGGGACTATCAGCCCCAGCATTTT
CASRRTGDYQPQHF
>few|TRBJ2-6|.|TRBV2
TGTGCCAGCAGTAGAACCGGGGGCTCTGGGGCCAACGTCCTGACTTTC
CASSRTGGSGANVLTF
>.|TRBJ1-5|.|TRBV4-1
TGCGCCAGCAGCTCTGAGAGGTGGAATCAGCCCCAGCATTTT
CASSSERWNQPQHF
>few|TRBJ2-5|TRBD1|TRBV7-2
TGTGCCAGCAGCTTAGCCACAGGGGCCAAGACCCAGTACTTC
CASSLATGAKTQYF
>few|TRBJ2-1|TRBD1|TRBV18
TGTGCCAGCTCACCACCAGACAGGGGGAAGGATGAGCAGTTCTTC
CASSPPDRGKDEQFF
>.|TRBJ1-5|TRBD1|TRBV19
TGTGCCAGTACCCCCGGACAGGGTTCACCAGTTTATAGCAATCAGCCCCAGCATTTT
CASTPGQGSPVYSNQPQHF
>.|TRBJ2-2|.|TRBV13
TGTGCCAGCAGCCTAGGCGGGACAACCCGGCCCGGGGAGCTGTTTTTT
CASSLGGTTRPGELFF
>few|TRBJ1-4|.|TRBV7-8
TGTGCCAGCAGCTTAAACTGGGAAAAACTGTTTTTT
CASSLNWEKLFF
>many|TRBJ2-6|.|TRBV2
TGTGCCAGCAGCGTAGAAGTATACTCTGGGGCCAACGTCCTGACTTTC
CASSVEVYSGANVLTF
>many|TRBJ2-5|.|TRBV7-9
TGTGCCAGCAGCCGGACCACAGGGACGGGAGAGACCCAGTACTTC
CASSRTTGTGETQYF
>.|TRBJ2-2|.|TRBV4-3
TGCGCCAGCAGCCAAGTCTTCGGGGTCGACACCGGGGAGCTGTTTTTT
CASSQVFGVDTGELFF
>few|TRBJ1-5|TRBD1|TRBV19
TGTGCCAGTAGTATGACCTTGACAGGGGTCGCGCAGCCCCAGCATTTT
CASSMTLTGVAQPQHF
>.|TRBJ2-1|TRBD1|TRBV6-5
TGTGCCAGCAGTCGCCGACAGGGATCTAATGAGCAGTTCTTC
CASSRRQGSNEQFF
>.|TRBJ2-3|.|TRBV6-5
TGTGCCAGCAGTGACTCGGGGACTAGCACAGATACGCAGTATTTT
CASSDSGTSTDTQYF
>.|TRBJ2-2|TRBD1|TRBV4-2
TGTGCCAGCAGTCAAGATGAAGGCAGGGGGCAAGACGGGGAGCTGTTTTTT
CASSQDEGRGQDGELFF
>.|TRBJ1-2|TRBD1|TRBV5-6
TGTGCCAGCAGCTGGACAGGACTGGCTAACTATGGCTACACCTTC
CASSWTGLANYGYTF
>many|TRBJ1-2|.|TRBV7-2
TGTGCCAGCAGCTTGGTTAGGGGTAGCTATGGCTACACCTTC
CASSLVRGSYGYTF
>once|TRBJ1-2|TRBD1|TRBV6-6
TGTGCCAGCAGTTCACAGGGGGCCCCTATCCGCTACACCTTC
CASSSQGAPIRYTF
>once|TRBJ2-3|TRBD1|TRBV19
TGTGCCAGTAGTATTGGGACAGGCACAGATACGCAGTATTTT
CASSIGTGTDTQYF
>.|TRBJ2-7|.|TRBV29-1
TGCAGCGCCCAGGGTTACTCCTACGAGCAGTACTTC
CSAQGYSYEQYF
>.|TRBJ2-1|TRBD2|TRBV29-1
TGCAGCGTTACTCGACTAGCGGGGAATGAGCAGTTCTTC
CSVTRLAGNEQFF
>.|TRBJ2-3|.|TRBV13
TGTGCCAGCAGCTTAGCGAGAAGAACAGATACGCAGTATTTT
CASSLARRTDTQYF
>.|TRBJ2-3|TRBD1|TRBV18
TGTGCCAGCTCATCAGGACAGGGGGACTTATTCGGCACAGATACGCAGTATTTT
CASSSGQGDLFGTDTQYF
>many|TRBJ2-3|TRBD2|TRBV6-1
TGTGCCAGCAGTGACCCGGGACTAGCTTTAAGCACAGATACGCAGTATTTT
CASSDPGLALSTDTQYF
>.|TRBJ1-5|.|TRBV3-1/TRBV3-2
TGTGCCAGCAGCCAAGACAGGGGTTGCAATCAGCCCCAGCATTTT
CASSQDRGCNQPQHF
>.|TRBJ2-7|.|TRBV2
TGTGCCAGCAGTGCTACAGGGTACGAGCAGTACTTC
CASSATGYEQYF
>.|TRBJ1-2|.|TRBV19
TGTGCCAGTAGTGGGACTTTTAGCTATGGCTACACCTTC
CASSGTFSYGYTF
>few|TRBJ2-7|.|TRBV12-3/TRBV12-4
TGTGCCAGCAGTAGCACAGGGCGAGGGGCGTTT
CASSSTGRGAF
>.|TRBJ1-1|TRBD1|TRBV25-1
TGTGCCAGCAGGGGGGCGGGACAGGGTTTCCCTGAAGCTTTCTTT
CASRGAGQGFPEAFF
>.|TRBJ2-5|TRBD1|TRBV7-9
TGTGCCAGCAGCCCAACGGACAGGGGAGAGACCCAGTACTTC
CASSPTDRGETQYF
>many|TRBJ1-6|.|TRBV10-1
TGCGCCAGCAGTGATAAGAAACAGGTTAATTCACCCCTCCACTTT
CASSDKKQVNSPLHF
>.|TRBJ1-3|TRBD1|TRBV19
TGTGCCAGTAGGACAGGGGGCTCTGGAAACACCATATATTTT
CASRTGGSGNTIYF
>few|TRBJ1-1|.|TRBV10-2
TGCGCCAGCAGTGAAGCGGGCACTGAAGCTTTCTTT
CASSEAGTEAFF
>.|TRBJ2-7|.|TRBV18
TGTGCCAGCTCCTCAGTGACCTACGAGCAGTACTTC
CASSSVTYEQYF
>.|TRBJ1-2|.|TRBV5-6
TGTGCCAGCAGCCTGCTGGGGGGGGTACATGGCTACACCTTC
CASSLLGGVHGYTF
>.|TRBJ1-2|.|TRBV29-1
TGCAGCGTTGAGTCCTCGAAGGGGAACTATGGCTACACCTTC
CSVESSKGNYGYTF
>.|TRBJ1-1|TRBD1|TRBV5-1
TGCGCCAGCAGCTCACAGGGGGCGAACACTGAAGCTTTCTTT
CASSSQGANTEAFF
>.|TRBJ2-5|TRBD2|TRBV30
TGTGCCTGGAGGGGGGGGACTAGCGAGACCCAGTACTTC
CAWRGGTSETQYF
>.|TRBJ2-3|TRBD1|TRBV7-9
TGTGCCAGCAGCTTATCCCGGACAGGGGTTGGCACAGATACGCAGTATTTT
CASSLSRTGVGTDTQYF
>.|TRBJ2-5|TRBD1|TRBV5-6
TGTGCCAGCAGCAGGACAGGGGTTGAGACCCAGTACTTC
CASSRTGVETQYF
>.|TRBJ2-1|TRBD2|TRBV5-1
TGCGCCAGCAGCCGCGGACTAGCGGGGGGGTCCCGTTTTGATGAGCAGTTCTTC
CASSRGLAGGSRFDEQFF
>few|TRBJ2-2|TRBD1|TRBV6-5
TGTGCCAGCAGTTACCCTGGACAGGGTAGCAGCGGGGAGCTGTTTTTT
CASSYPGQGSSGELFF
>.|TRBJ1-1|.|TRBV5-4
TGTGCCAGCAGCCCCGACCCGACAGCCCCAGGCGCTGAAGCTTTCTTT
CASSPDPTAPGAEAFF
>.|TRBJ2-1|.|TRBV7-2
TGTGCCAGCAGCTTAGTAGACAACTCCTACAATGAGCAGTTCTTC
CASSLVDNSYNEQFF
>few|TRBJ2-5|TRBD2|TRBV7-3
TGTGCCAGCAGCTTAATGGGGGGGACCCAAGAGACCCAGTACTTC
CASSLMGGTQETQYF